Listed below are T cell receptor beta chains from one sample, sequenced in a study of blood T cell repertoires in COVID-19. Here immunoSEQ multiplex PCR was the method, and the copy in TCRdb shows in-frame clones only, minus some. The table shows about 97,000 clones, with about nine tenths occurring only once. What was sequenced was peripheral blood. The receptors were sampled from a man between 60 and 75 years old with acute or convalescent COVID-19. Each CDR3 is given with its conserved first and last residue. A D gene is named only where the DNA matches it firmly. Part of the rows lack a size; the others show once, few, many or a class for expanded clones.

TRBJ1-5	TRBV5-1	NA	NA	TGCGCCAGCAGGCCAGGCCTTACGGCCGATAGCAATCAGCCCCAGCATTTT	CASRPGLTADSNQPQHF
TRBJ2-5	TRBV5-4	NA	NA	TGTGCCAGCAGCTTGGCCAGGGCAGAGACCCAGTACTTC	CASSLARAETQYF
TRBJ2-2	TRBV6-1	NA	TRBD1	TGTGCCAGCAGTGGTCGGACAGGGTGGGACACCGGGGAGCTGTTTTTT	CASSGRTGWDTGELFF
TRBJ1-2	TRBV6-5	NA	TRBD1	TGTGCCAGCAGGAGGGGACAGGGAGATGGCTACACCTTC	CASRRGQGDGYTF
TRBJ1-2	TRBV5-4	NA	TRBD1	TGTGCCAGCAGCTTGTACAGGGGCGATTACACCTTC	CASSLYRGDYTF
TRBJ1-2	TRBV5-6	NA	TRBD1	TGTGCCAGCAGCTTGGTGGTACAGGGGGATGGCTACACCTTC	CASSLVVQGDGYTF
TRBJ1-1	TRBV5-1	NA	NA	TGCGCCAGCAGCTCCCGGGGAGGGGTGGAGACTGAAGCTTTCTTT	CASSSRGGVETEAFF
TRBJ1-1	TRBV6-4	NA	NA	TGTGCCAGCAGCCCCCAGGCAGGCACTGAAGCTTTCTTT	CASSPQAGTEAFF
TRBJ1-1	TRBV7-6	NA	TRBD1	TGTGCCAGCAGCTTAGAAAGGGGACAGGCGAACACTGAAGCTTTCTTT	CASSLERGQANTEAFF
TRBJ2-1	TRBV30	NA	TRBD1	TGTGCCTGGAGTCGGGACAGGGGGTTCCATGAGCAGTTCTTC	CAWSRDRGFHEQFF
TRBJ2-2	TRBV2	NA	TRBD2	TGTGCCAGCACCCCGGGACTAGCATACGGGGAGCTGTTTTTT	CASTPGLAYGELFF
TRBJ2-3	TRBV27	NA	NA	TGTGCCAGCAGTTTAAGAACCACTAGCACAGATACGCAGTATTTT	CASSLRTTSTDTQYF
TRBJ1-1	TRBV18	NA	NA	TGTGCCAGCTCACCAGTTGAGTTGACAGTCTCCTGGGGCACTGAAGCTTTCTTT	CASSPVELTVSWGTEAFF
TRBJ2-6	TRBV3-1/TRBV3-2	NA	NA	TGTGCCAGCAGCCCCACAGGGAAGCAATCCTCTGGGGCCAACGTCCTGACTTTC	CASSPTGKQSSGANVLTF
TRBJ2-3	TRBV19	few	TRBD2	TGTGCCAGTAGTATGACTAGCGGGGGGGCTTGGTTTGCGCAGTATTTT	CASSMTSGGAWFAQYF
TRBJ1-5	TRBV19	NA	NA	TGTGCCAGTAGTATAGTAGGGGGCAATCAGCCCCAGCATTTT	CASSIVGGNQPQHF
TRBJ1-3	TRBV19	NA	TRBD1	TGTGCCAGTAGCCTACAGGGGGCCTCTGGAAACACCATATATTTT	CASSLQGASGNTIYF
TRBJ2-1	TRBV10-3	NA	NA	TGTGCCATCAGTGAGATGAGCTCCTACAATGAGCAGTTCTTC	CAISEMSSYNEQFF
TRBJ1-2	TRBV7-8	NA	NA	TGTGCCAGCAGCTCAGCGGGGGGTACTAACTATGGCTACACCTTC	CASSSAGGTNYGYTF
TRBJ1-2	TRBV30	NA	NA	TGTGCCTGGAGTGTACTCGCTCTTCCTCTTCGGGGCTACACCTTC	CAWSVLALPLRGYTF
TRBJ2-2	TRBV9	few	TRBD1	TGTGCCAGCAGACGACAGGGGAACACCGGGGAGCTGTTTTTT	CASRRQGNTGELFF
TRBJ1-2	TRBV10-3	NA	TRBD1	TGTGCCATCAGTGAGTCGACGGGACAGGGATATAACTATGGCTACACCTTC	CAISESTGQGYNYGYTF
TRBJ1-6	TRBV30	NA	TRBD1	TGTGCCTGGGGGGCAGGGGGGAATTCACCCCTCCACTTT	CAWGAGGNSPLHF
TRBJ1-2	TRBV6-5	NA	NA	TGTGCCAGCAGTTACGGGGGGAGGACCTCTCACTATGGCTACACCTTC	CASSYGGRTSHYGYTF
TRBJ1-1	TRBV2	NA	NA	TGTGCCAGCAGTGAAGCCTGGGCCTCACTTGCTGAAGCTTTCTTT	CASSEAWASLAEAFF
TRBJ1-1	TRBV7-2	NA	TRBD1	TGTGCCAGCAGTCCTGCCCCGACAGGGGGAACTGAAGCTTTCTTT	CASSPAPTGGTEAFF
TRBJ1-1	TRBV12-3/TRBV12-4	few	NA	TGTGCCAGCAAGGGGTTTATTGAAGCTTTCTTT	CASKGFIEAFF
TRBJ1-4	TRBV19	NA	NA	TGTGCCAGTAGTATGGGAGGGATAAATGAAAAACTGTTTTTT	CASSMGGINEKLFF
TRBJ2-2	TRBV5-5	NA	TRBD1	TGTGCCAGCAGGCCGGGGGGACAGGGCGGCACCGGGGAGCTGTTTTTT	CASRPGGQGGTGELFF
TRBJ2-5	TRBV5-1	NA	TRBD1	TGCGCCAGCAGCTCACAGGGGGGACAAGAGACCCAGTACTTC	CASSSQGGQETQYF
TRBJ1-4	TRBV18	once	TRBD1	TGTGCCAGCTCACCACTTACAGGGGAAACAACTAATGAAAAACTGTTTTTT	CASSPLTGETTNEKLFF
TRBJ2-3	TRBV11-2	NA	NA	TGTGCCAGCAGCTTAAACCCCAGAGCCGGGGATACGCAGTATTTT	CASSLNPRAGDTQYF
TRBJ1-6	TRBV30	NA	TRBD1	TGTGCCTGGAGAGCCACAGGGGTGGGCCGTAATTCACCCCTCCACTTT	CAWRATGVGRNSPLHF
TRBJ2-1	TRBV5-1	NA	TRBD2	TGCGCCAGCAGCTCCCTCGGACTAGCGGGGGGGAATGAGCAGTTCTTC	CASSSLGLAGGNEQFF
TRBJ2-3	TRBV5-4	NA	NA	TGTGCCAGCAGCTTGGGGGGAGCCGCCGATACGCAGTATTTT	CASSLGGAADTQYF
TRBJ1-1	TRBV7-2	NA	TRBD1	TGTGCCAGCAGCCCCGACCTGGGACAGGGGAACACTGAAGCTTTCTTT	CASSPDLGQGNTEAFF
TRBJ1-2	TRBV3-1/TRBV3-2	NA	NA	TGTGCCAGCAGCCTCGGGACAAAAAACTATGGCTACACCTTC	CASSLGTKNYGYTF
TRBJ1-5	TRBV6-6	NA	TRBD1	TGTGCCAGCAGTCAGAGTTTAGGGGGCGGTCAGCCCCAGCATTTT	CASSQSLGGGQPQHF
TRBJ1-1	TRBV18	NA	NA	TGTGCCAGCTCTCCAAGTCCAGGATGGGACACTGAAGCTTTCTTT	CASSPSPGWDTEAFF
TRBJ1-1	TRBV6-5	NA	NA	TGTGCCAGCAGTTACTTCAGGGGGAACACTGAAGCTTTCTTT	CASSYFRGNTEAFF
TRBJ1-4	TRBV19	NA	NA	TGTGCCAGTAGTATAGATCTCAGGGGTGGAAAACTGTTTTTT	CASSIDLRGGKLFF
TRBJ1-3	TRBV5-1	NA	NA	TGCGCCAGCAGCCCGGTAGGCGGCTCTGGAAACACCATATATTTT	CASSPVGGSGNTIYF
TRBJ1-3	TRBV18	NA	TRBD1	TGTGCCAGCTCACAACAGAGGACAGGGGCGATTATTCTCTCTGGAAACACCATATATTTT	CASSQQRTGAIILSGNTIYF
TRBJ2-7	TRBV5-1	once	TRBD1	TGCGCCAGCAGCTTGGCCTTGGACAGGGGGCAAAACGAGCAGTACTTC	CASSLALDRGQNEQYF
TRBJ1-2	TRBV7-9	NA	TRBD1	TGTGCCAGCAGCTCCATGAGGGGACAGCGTAACTATGGCTACACCTTC	CASSSMRGQRNYGYTF
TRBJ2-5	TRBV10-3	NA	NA	TGTGCCATCAGTGAGTCCCGACAGGGAGGTGGAGAGACCCAGTACTTC	CAISESRQGGGETQYF
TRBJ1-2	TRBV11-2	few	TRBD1	TGTGCCAGCAGCTCGGTACAGGGGAACCTCTATGGCTACACCTTC	CASSSVQGNLYGYTF
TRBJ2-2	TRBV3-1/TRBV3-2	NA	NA	TGTGCCAGCAGCCAAGGTACAGCCAACACCGGGGAGCTGTTTTTT	CASSQGTANTGELFF
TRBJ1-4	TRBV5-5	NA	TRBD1	TGTGCCAGCAGCAACCCGGGACAGGGACGGAAACTGTTTTTT	CASSNPGQGRKLFF
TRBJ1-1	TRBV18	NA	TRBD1	TGTGCCAGCTCACCACCGGGACAGACGAACACTGAAGCTTTCTTT	CASSPPGQTNTEAFF
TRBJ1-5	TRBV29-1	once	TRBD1	TGCAGCGTTCGACAGGGGACGGATCAGCCCCAGCATTTT	CSVRQGTDQPQHF
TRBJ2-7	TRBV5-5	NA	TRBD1	TGTGCCAGCAGCTTAGGGGACAGTTTCTCCTACGAGCAGTACTTC	CASSLGDSFSYEQYF
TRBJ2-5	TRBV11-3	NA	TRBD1	TGTGCCAGCAGCTCCGGGACAGGCCAAGAGACCCAGTACTTC	CASSSGTGQETQYF
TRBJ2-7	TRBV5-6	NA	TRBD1	TGTGCCAGCAGTTTCCATCCGGGACAGGGAGACGAGCAGTACTTC	CASSFHPGQGDEQYF
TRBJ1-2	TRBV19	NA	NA	TGTGCCAGTAGACCGGAGATTACTAACTATGGCTACACCTTC	CASRPEITNYGYTF